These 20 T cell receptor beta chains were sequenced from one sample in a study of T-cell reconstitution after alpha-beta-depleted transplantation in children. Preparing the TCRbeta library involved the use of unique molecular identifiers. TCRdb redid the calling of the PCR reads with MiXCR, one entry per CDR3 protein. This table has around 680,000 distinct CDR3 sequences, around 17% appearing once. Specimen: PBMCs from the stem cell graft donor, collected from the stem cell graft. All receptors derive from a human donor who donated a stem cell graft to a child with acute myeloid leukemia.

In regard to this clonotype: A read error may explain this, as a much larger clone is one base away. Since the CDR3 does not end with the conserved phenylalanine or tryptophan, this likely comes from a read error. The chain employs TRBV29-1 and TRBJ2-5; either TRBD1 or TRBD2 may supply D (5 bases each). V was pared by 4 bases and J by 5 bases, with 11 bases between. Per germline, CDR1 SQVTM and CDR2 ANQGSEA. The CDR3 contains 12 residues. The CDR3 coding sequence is TGCAGCGTTGTGGGGACGCTGGAGACCCAGTACTCC. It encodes CSVVGTLETQYS.

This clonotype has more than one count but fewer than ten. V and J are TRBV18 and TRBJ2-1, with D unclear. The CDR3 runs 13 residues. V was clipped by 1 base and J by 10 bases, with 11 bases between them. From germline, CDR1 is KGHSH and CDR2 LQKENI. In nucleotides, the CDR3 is TGTGCCAGCTCACCACGTGTTCTCAGCGAGCAGTTCTTC. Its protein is CASSPRVLSEQFF.

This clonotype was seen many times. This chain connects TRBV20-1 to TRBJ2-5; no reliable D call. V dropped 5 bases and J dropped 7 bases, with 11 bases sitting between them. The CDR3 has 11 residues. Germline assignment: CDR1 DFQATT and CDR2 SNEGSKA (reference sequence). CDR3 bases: TGCAGTGCTCCTCTCTCGGGGACCCAGTACTTC. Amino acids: CSAPLSGTQYF.

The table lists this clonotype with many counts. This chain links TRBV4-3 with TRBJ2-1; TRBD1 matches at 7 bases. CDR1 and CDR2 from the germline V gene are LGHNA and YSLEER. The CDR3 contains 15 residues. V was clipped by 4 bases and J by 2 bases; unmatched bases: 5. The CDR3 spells CASSLRDSPYNEQFF. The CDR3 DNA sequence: TGCGCCAGCAGCCTCCGGGACAGCCCCTACAATGAGCAGTTCTTC.

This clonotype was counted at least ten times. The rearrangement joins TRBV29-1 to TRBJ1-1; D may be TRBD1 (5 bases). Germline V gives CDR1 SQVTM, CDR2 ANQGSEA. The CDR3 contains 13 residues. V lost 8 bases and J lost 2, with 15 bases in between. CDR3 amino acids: CSSEGAPNTEAFF. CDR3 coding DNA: TGCAGCTCTGAAGGGGCTCCCAACACTGAAGCTTTCTTT. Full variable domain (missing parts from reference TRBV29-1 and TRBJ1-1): SAVISQKPSRDICQRGTSLTIQCQVDSQVTMMFWYRQQPGQSLTLIATANQGSEATYESGFVIDKFPISRPNLTFSTLTVSNMSPEDSSIYLCSSEGAPNTEAFFGQGTRLTVV.

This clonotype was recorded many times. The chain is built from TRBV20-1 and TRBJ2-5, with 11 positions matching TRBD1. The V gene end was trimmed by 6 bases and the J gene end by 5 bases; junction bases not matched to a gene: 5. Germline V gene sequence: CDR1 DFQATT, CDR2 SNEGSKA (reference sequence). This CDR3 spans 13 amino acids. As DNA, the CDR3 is TGCAGTGCGCGGACAGGGGGCGAGGAGACCCAGTACTTC. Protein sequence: CSARTGGEETQYF.

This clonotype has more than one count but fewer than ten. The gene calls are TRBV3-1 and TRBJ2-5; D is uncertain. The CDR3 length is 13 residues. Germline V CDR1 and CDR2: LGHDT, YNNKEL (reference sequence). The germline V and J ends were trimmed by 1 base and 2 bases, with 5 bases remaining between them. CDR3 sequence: CASSQGEQETQYF. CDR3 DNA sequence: TGTGCCAGCAGCCAAGGAGAGCAAGAGACCCAGTACTTC.

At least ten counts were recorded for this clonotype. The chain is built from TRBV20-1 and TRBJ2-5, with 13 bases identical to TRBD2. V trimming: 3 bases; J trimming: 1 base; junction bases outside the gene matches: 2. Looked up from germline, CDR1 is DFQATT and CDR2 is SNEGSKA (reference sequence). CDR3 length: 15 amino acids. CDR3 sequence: CSARGTSGVQETQYF. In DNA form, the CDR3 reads TGCAGTGCTAGGGGGACTAGCGGGGTCCAAGAGACCCAGTACTTC.

The chain's CDR3 is CASSPRSTGGFYNEQFF. The CDR3 bases are TGTGCCAGCAGCCCCCGATCCACCGGGGGGTTCTACAATGAGCAGTTCTTC. The genes are TRBV7-9 and TRBJ2-1, with TRBD2 matching 7 bases. After removal of 5 bases from V and 3 bases from J, the junction contained 13 bases not matched to a gene. The CDR3 length is 17 residues. Per the germline V gene, CDR1 is SEHNR and CDR2 is FQNEAQ (reference sequence).

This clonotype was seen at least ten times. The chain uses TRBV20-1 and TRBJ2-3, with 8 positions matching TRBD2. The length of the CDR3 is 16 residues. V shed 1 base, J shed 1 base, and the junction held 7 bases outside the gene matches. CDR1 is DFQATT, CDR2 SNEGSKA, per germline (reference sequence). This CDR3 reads CSARALAGLGTDTQYF. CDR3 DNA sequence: TGCAGTGCTAGAGCATTAGCGGGGTTAGGCACAGATACGCAGTATTTT.

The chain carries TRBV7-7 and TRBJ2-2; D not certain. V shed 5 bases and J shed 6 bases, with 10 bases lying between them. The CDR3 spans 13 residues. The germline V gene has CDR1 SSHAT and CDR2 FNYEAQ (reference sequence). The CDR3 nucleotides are TGTGCCAGCAGCCCCACCTGGGCCGGGGAGCTGTTTTTT. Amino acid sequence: CASSPTWAGELFF.

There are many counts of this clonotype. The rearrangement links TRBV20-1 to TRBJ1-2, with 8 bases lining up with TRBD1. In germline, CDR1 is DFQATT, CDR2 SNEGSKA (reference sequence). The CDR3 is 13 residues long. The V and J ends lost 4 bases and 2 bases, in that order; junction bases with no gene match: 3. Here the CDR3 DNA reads TGCAGTGCTACGGGACAGGAAAACTATGGCTACACCTTC. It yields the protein CSATGQENYGYTF.

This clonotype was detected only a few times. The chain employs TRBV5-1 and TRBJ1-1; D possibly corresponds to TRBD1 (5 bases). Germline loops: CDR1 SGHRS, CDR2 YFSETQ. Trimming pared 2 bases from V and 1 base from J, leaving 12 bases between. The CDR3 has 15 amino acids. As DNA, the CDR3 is TGCGCCAGCAGCTTCCTTCGACAGCGGAACACTGAAGCTTTCTTT. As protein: CASSFLRQRNTEAFF. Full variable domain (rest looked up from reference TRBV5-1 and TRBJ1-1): KAGVTQTPRYLIKTRGQQVTLSCSPISGHRSVSWYQQTPGQGLQFLFEYFSETQRNKGNFPGRFSGRQFSNSRSEMNVSTLELGDSALYLCASSFLRQRNTEAFFGQGTRLTVV.

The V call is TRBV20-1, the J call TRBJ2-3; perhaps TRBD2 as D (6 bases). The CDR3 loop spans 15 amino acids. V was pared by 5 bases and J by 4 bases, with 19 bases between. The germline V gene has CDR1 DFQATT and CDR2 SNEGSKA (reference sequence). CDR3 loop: CSAAGTWGPADTQYF. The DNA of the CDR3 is TGCAGTGCTGCCGGGACTTGGGGCCCCGCAGATACGCAGTATTTT.

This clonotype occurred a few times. The DNA of the CDR3 is TGTGCCAGCAGCGCTCCCCCGGGGAACTCCTACGAGCAGTACTTC. This encodes CASSAPPGNSYEQYF. The chain is built from TRBV7-2 and TRBJ2-7, with D perhaps TRBD2 (5 bases). The CDR3 runs 15 residues. CDR1 is SGHTA, CDR2 FQGNSA, per germline. Deletions cut 5 bases from V and 0 bases from J, with 14 bases between.

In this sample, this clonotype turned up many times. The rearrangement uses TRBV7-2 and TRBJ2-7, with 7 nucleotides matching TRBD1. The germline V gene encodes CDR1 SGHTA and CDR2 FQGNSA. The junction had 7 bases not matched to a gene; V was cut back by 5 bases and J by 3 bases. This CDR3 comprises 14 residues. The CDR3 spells CASSRDRGYYEQYF. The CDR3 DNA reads TGTGCCAGCAGCCGGGACAGAGGGTACTACGAGCAGTACTTC.

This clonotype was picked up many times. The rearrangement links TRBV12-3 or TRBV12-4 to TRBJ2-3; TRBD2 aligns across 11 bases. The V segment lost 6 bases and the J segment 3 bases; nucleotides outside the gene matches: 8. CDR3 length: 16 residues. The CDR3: CASRVSGGAITDTQYF. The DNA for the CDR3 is TGTGCCAGCAGAGTTAGCGGGGGGGCCATTACAGATACGCAGTATTTT.

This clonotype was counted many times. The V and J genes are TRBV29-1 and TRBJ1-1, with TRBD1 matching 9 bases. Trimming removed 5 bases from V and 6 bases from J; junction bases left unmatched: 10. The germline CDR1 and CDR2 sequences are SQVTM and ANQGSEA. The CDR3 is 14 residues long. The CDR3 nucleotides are TGCAGCGTTTTGGGACAGGGACCCTACGCTGAAGCTTTCTTT. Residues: CSVLGQGPYAEAFF.

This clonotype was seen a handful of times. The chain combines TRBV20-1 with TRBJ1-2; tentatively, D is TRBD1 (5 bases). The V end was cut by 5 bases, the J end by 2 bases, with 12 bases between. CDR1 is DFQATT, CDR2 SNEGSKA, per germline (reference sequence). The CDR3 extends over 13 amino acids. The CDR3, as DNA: TGCAGTGCTGAGAGGGGAAGCAACTATGGCTACACCTTC. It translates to CSAERGSNYGYTF.

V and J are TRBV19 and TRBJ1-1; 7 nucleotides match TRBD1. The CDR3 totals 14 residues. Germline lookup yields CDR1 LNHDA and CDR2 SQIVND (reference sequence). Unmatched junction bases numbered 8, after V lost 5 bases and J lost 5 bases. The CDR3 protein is CASSPRQGWTEAFF. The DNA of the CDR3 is TGTGCCAGTAGTCCCCGACAGGGATGGACTGAAGCTTTCTTT.